This TCR beta chain was profiled in a study of T cell repertoires in cytomegalovirus infection. Details on this clonotype: Its matching antigen is unknown.

Each CDR3 protein gets one entry after TCRdb re-called the reads with MiXCR. The sample carries hundreds of thousands of distinct CDR3 sequences, about a third recorded once. This CDR3 has 16 residues. The germline V gene encodes CDR1 MNHEY and CDR2 SVGEGT. V gave up 5 bases and J gave up 1 base, with 17 bases separating them. Study outcomes and limitations: Pooled public TCR beta family frequency picked out CMV carriers with the relevant HLA.

The sequencing used cultured CD8+ T cells from PBMCs, collected from culture after CMV antigen stimulation. The receptor's source is a human donor in good health (CMV status not recorded). Some clones in this sample may be carry-over from other donors' samples. The chain links TRBV6-2 or TRBV6-3 to TRBJ1-1; D is uncertain. CDR3 sequence reads: CASSPGPVARNTEAFF. For the CDR3, the DNA is TGTGCCAGCAGTCCAGGCCCAGTGGCCAGGAACACTGAAGCTTTCTTT.